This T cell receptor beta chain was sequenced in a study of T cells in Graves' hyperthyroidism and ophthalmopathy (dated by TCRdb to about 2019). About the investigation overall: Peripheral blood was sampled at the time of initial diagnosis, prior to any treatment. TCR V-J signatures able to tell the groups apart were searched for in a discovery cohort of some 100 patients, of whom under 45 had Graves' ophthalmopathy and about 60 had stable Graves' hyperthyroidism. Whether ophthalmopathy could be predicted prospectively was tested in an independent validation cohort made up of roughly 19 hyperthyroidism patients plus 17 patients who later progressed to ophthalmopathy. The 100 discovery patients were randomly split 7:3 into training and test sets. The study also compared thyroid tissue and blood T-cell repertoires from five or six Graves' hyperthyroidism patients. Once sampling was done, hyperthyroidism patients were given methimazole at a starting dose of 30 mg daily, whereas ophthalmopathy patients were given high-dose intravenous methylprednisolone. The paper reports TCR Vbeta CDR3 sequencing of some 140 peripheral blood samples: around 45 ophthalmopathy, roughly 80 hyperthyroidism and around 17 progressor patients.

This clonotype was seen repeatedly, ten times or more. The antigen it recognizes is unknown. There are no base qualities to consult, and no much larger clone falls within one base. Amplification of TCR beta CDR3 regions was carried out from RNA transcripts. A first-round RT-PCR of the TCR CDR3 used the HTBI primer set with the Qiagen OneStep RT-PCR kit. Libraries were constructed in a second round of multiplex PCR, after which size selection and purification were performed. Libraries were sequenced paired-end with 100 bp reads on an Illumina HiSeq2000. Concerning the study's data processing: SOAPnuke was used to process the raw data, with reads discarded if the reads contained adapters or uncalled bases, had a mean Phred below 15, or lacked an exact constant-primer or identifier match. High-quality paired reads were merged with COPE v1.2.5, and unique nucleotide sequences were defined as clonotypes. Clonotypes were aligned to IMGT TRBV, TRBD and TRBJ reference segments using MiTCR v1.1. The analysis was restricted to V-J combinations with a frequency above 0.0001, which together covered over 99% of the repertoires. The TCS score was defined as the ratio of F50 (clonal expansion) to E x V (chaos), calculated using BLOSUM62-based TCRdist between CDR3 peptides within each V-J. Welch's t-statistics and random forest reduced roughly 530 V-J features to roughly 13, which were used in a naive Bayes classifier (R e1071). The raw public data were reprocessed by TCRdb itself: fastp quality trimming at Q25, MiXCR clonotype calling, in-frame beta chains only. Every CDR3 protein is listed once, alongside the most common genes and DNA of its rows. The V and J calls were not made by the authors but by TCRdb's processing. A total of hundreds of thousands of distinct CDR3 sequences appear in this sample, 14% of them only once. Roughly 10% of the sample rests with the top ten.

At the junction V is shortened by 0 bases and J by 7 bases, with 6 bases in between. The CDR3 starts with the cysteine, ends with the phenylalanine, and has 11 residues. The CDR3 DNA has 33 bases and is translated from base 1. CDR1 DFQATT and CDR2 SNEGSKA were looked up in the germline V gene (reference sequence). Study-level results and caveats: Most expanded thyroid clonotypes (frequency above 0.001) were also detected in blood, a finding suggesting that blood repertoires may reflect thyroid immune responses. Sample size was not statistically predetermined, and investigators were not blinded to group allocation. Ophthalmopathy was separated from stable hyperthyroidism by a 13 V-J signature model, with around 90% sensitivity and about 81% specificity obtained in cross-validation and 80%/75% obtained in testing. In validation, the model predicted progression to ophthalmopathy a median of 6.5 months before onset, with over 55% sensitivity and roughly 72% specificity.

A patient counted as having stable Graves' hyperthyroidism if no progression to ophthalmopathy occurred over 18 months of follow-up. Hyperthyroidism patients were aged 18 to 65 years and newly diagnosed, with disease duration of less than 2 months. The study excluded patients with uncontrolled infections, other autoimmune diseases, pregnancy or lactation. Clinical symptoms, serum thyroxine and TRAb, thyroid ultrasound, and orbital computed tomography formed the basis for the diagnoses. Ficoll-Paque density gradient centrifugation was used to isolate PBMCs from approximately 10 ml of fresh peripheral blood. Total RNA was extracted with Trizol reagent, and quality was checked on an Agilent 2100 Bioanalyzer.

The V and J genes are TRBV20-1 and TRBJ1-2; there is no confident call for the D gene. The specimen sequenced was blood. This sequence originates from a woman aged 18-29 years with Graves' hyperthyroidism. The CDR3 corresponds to CSARDDGGYTF. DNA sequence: TGCAGTGCTAGAGACGACGGTGGCTACACCTTC.